A single sample gave rise to the 17 T cell receptor beta chains below, sequenced in a study of CD8+CD57+ T cells in acquired aplastic anemia. Genomic DNA templated the TCR beta VDJ and CDR3 profiling. A single record per CDR3 protein comes from TCRdb applying MiXCR to the reads. The data contain under 350,000 distinct CDR3 sequences, around 60% of them seen just once; the ten biggest clones take up around 8%. Material: sorted CD4+, CD8+, or CD8+CD57+ T cells (not recorded which) from PBMCs. These receptor sequences come from a human donor with severe aplastic anemia or a healthy control (not recorded which).

The J gene is TRBJ2-7, the V gene TRBV2; D possibly corresponds to TRBD1 (7 bases). V shed 6 bases and J shed 2 bases, with 17 bases lying between them. The CDR3 extends over 15 amino acids. Germline CDR1 and CDR2: SNHLY and FYNNEI. The CDR3 region is CASSPRQGGTYEQYF. The DNA of the CDR3 is TGTGCCAGCAGCCCGAGACAGGGAGGCACCTACGAGCAGTACTTC.

The chain recombines TRBV9 with TRBJ1-2; D call uncertain. Germline V lookup: CDR1 SGDLS, CDR2 YYNGEE. This CDR3 is built from 20 residues. The ends were cut back, 4 bases at V and 4 bases at J, with 32 bases in the middle. For the CDR3, the DNA is TGTGCCAGCAGCCCCACGTTCCTCCCGGGCAATAAAAGAGAAGGCTATGGCTACACCTTC. This translates into CASSPTFLPGNKREGYGYTF. The full variable domain, with the rest looked up from reference TRBV9 and TRBJ1-2, is DSGVTQTPKHLITATGQRVTLRCSPRSGDLSVYWYQQSLDQGLQFLIQYYNGEERAKGNILERFSAQQFPDLHSELNLSSLELGDSALYFCASSPTFLPGNKREGYGYTFGSGTRLTVV.

The V gene is TRBV7-2, the J gene TRBJ2-7, with 8 positions matching TRBD2. Germline V lookup: CDR1 SGHTA, CDR2 FQGNSA. V trimming: 4 bases; J trimming: 2 bases; junction bases outside the gene matches: 7. CDR3 length: 15 residues. CDR3 sequence reads: CASSSSAGGTYEQYF. CDR3 bases: TGTGCCAGCAGCTCATCGGCGGGAGGCACCTACGAGCAGTACTTC.

The chain recombines TRBV20-1 with TRBJ2-5, with D possibly being TRBD1 or TRBD2 (7 bases each). CDR1 and CDR2 (germline): DFQATT, SNEGSKA (reference sequence). V gave up 5 bases and J gave up 4 bases, with 14 bases separating them. The CDR3 sequence is 13 residues long. CDR3 residues: CSAPGGGRETQYF. The CDR3 DNA is TGCAGTGCTCCAGGGGGGGGCCGAGAGACCCAGTACTTC.

CDR3 loop: CASSPWAGGAQETQYF. CDR3 bases: TGTGCCAGCAGCCCGTGGGCCGGGGGGGCCCAAGAGACCCAGTACTTC. The chain is built from TRBV7-6 and TRBJ2-5, with TRBD2 matching 8 bases. The CDR3 runs to 16 residues. V gave up 5 bases and J gave up 1 base; unmatched junction bases: 9. CDR1 is SGHVS and CDR2 is FNYEAQ in the germline V gene.

This clonotype was recorded a few times. V usage is TRBV19 and J usage is TRBJ2-1; 10 positions agree with TRBD2. This CDR3 is 15 amino acids long. The trim removed 3 bases at V and 4 bases at J, leaving 3 bases unmatched. The V gene's germline CDR1 is LNHDA and CDR2 SQIVND (reference sequence). CDR3 nucleotide sequence: TGTGCCAGTAGTATTCCAGCGGGGGGGTACAATGAGCAGTTCTTC. It encodes CASSIPAGGYNEQFF.

This clonotype showed up many times. This chain connects TRBV7-3 to TRBJ2-5; D ambiguous. The CDR3 extends over 13 amino acids. Germline V gene sequence: CDR1 SGHTA, CDR2 FQGTGA. The V and J ends lost 5 bases and 0 bases respectively, with 7 bases between them. The CDR3 loop is CASSKGNQETQYF. The CDR3 DNA follows: TGTGCCAGCAGCAAGGGCAACCAAGAGACCCAGTACTTC.

This clonotype was picked up a small number of times. The chain uses TRBV7-2 and TRBJ1-2, with D uncertain. Germline lookup yields CDR1 SGHTA and CDR2 FQGNSA. The CDR3 loop spans 18 amino acids. The ends were cut back, 5 bases at V and 1 base at J, with 23 bases in the middle. The DNA of the CDR3 is TGTGCCAGCAGCCAGATCAAACTTTGGCCACGTTTTAACTATGGCTACACCTTC. Translating it yields CASSQIKLWPRFNYGYTF.

The chain joins TRBV20-1 to TRBJ2-2, with 9 bases lining up with TRBD1. The V gene end was trimmed by 6 bases and the J gene end by 4 bases; junction bases not matched to a gene: 6. Germline CDR1 and CDR2: DFQATT and SNEGSKA (reference sequence). The CDR3 is made up of 14 amino acids. This CDR3 is CSASGQGGTGELFF. The CDR3 bases are TGCAGTGCCTCGGGACAGGGCGGCACCGGGGAGCTGTTTTTT.

The J gene is TRBJ2-7, the V gene TRBV7-6; D possibly corresponds to TRBD2 (5 bases). With 2 bases removed from V and 1 base from J, the gap between germline ends came to 18 bases. The CDR3 spans 17 residues. In germline, CDR1 is SGHVS, CDR2 FNYEAQ. Written as DNA, the CDR3 is TGTGCCAGCAGCTTATCTAGGTCTAGCCCCGTGTCCTACGAGCAGTACTTC. Its translation is CASSLSRSSPVSYEQYF.

This chain connects TRBV29-1 to TRBJ1-2; 7 bases are shared with TRBD1. The germline V gene has CDR1 SQVTM and CDR2 ANQGSEA. The CDR3 has 13 residues. Trimming at V came to 4 bases and at J to 0 bases, leaving 2 bases not matched to a gene. CDR3 loop: CSVATGANYGYTF. The CDR3 bases are TGCAGCGTTGCTACAGGGGCTAACTATGGCTACACCTTC.

V usage is TRBV10-3 and J usage is TRBJ1-2, with D maybe TRBD1 (6 bases). CDR1 and CDR2 from the germline V gene are ENHRY and SYGVKD. Trimming took 2 bases from V and 6 from J, leaving 16 bases between them. This CDR3 is 15 amino acids long. CDR3: CAISEEQGRGNGYTF. The CDR3 DNA sequence: TGTGCCATCAGTGAGGAACAGGGTAGAGGGAATGGCTACACCTTC.

Turning to this clonotype: An end of the junction does not agree with germline; a read error may underlie this. The chain carries TRBV5-1 and TRBJ2-5, with 7 positions matching TRBD1. The germline CDR1 and CDR2 sequences are SGHRS and YFSETQ. This CDR3 is built from 13 residues. CDR3 sequence (DNA): TGCGCCAGCAGCCAGACAGGGCCAGAGACCCAGCACTTC. Protein: CASSQTGPETQHF.

This sequence joins TRBV29-1 and TRBJ2-3; 14 nucleotides agree with TRBD2. This CDR3 has 18 residues. CDR1 is SQVTM and CDR2 is ANQGSEA in the germline V gene. J was trimmed by 0 bases and V by 1 base; bases with no gene match: 6. The CDR3 DNA is TGCAGCGTTGAAGGTGGACTAGCGGGGGGAACTAGCACAGATACGCAGTATTTT. It encodes CSVEGGLAGGTSTDTQYF.

The V gene is TRBV20-1, the J gene TRBJ2-7, with no clear D. The V gene lost 5 bases and the J gene lost 6 bases, with 14 bases spanning the gap. The germline CDR1 and CDR2 sequences are DFQATT and SNEGSKA (reference sequence). This CDR3 is built from 12 residues. CDR3 sequence: CSAEDPLGEQYF. The CDR3 DNA is TGCAGTGCTGAGGACCCCCTCGGCGAGCAGTACTTC.

This sequence joins TRBV20-1 and TRBJ1-1, with D possibly TRBD1 on 6 matching bases. Trimming stripped 6 bases from V and 2 bases from J, with 13 bases between. CDR3 size: 13 residues. Germline-derived CDR1 and CDR2 are DFQATT and SNEGSKA (reference sequence). Here the CDR3 DNA reads TGCAGTGCCGGGGGGGGGGCTAACACTGAAGCTTTCTTT. Translation gives CSAGGGANTEAFF.

This CDR3 reads CASSQTGTGYEQYF. CDR3 coding DNA: TGCGCCAGCAGCCAAACGGGGACAGGTTACGAGCAGTACTTC. The rearrangement joins TRBV4-1 to TRBJ2-7; 8 nucleotides align to TRBD1. In germline, CDR1 is MGHRA, CDR2 YSYEKL. V lost 2 bases and J lost 4; bases outside the gene matches: 4. This CDR3 has 14 residues.